These 9 T cell receptor beta chains came from one sample sequenced in a study of early T cells in non-severe SARS-CoV-2 infection. TCRdb called the 5' RACE reads again in MiXCR, with one record for every CDR3 protein. The profile shows around 52,000 distinct CDR3 sequences, around 10% of them singletons. What was sequenced was whole blood. All receptors come from an adult who was a healthcare worker with PCR-confirmed SARS-CoV-2 infection or an uninfected control (not recorded which).

This clonotype occurred a few times. V gene TRBV12-3 or TRBV12-4 combines with J gene TRBJ2-3, with TRBD2 as a possible D gene (7 bases). CDR3 size: 15 residues. V gave up 2 bases and J gave up 3 bases, with 12 bases separating them. The CDR3 is CASSLRGGATDTQYF. The DNA of the CDR3 is TGTGCCAGCAGTTTACGTGGGGGGGCGACAGATACGCAGTATTTT.

This clonotype was counted a few times. The rearrangement links TRBV5-1 to TRBJ2-1, with 7 bases aligning to TRBD2. The CDR3 has 14 amino acids. Trimming cost V 3 bases and J 2 bases; bases outside gene matches: 2. The germline V gene encodes CDR1 SGHRS and CDR2 YFSETQ. Here the CDR3 DNA reads TGCGCCAGCAGCTCGGCGGGGGCCTACAATGAGCAGTTCTTC. It encodes CASSSAGAYNEQFF.

The V call is TRBV19, the J call TRBJ2-1; 11 nucleotides match TRBD2. V dropped 1 base and J dropped 6; count of bases not matched to a gene: 8. Germline loops: CDR1 LNHDA, CDR2 SQIVND (reference sequence). The CDR3 totals 17 residues. In nucleotides, the CDR3 is TGTGCCAGTAGTATAGCCGGGACTAGCGGAGGAATCAATGAGCAGTTCTTC. Its translation is CASSIAGTSGGINEQFF.

The chain combines TRBV18 with TRBJ1-5, with D uncertain. V was shortened by 3 bases and J by 4 bases, with 7 bases between the two germline ends. This CDR3 has 13 amino acids. The germline gives CDR1 KGHSH, CDR2 LQKENI. The CDR3 nucleotides read TGTGCCAGCTCACCGGCGGAAAATCAGCCCCAGCATTTT. Amino acid sequence: CASSPAENQPQHF.

Many counts were recorded for this clonotype. V gene TRBV20-1 combines with J gene TRBJ1-6; no definite D call. The CDR3 length is 14 residues. Germline values: CDR1 DFQATT, CDR2 SNEGSKA (reference sequence). V gave up 7 bases and J gave up 7 bases, with 17 bases separating them. CDR3: CSVKSGSLNSPLHF. The CDR3 DNA follows: TGCAGTGTCAAATCTGGGAGCTTGAATTCACCCCTCCACTTT.

This clonotype was observed at least ten times. The chain carries TRBV11-2 and TRBJ2-4; TRBD1 is a possible D gene (6 bases). The CDR3 is 18 amino acids. Germline CDR1 SGHAT, CDR2 FQNNGV. V was cut by 4 bases and J by 3 bases, with 22 bases left in between. CDR3 sequence: CASSSTALRGAGKNIQYF. The CDR3 DNA is TGTGCCAGCAGCTCCACGGCCCTCAGGGGCGCGGGCAAAAACATTCAGTACTTC.

This clonotype was recorded once. This chain links TRBV5-5 with TRBJ2-5; 8 bases fit TRBD2. V lost 6 bases to trimming and J lost 1 base; unmatched junction nucleotides: 5. This CDR3 region has 14 residues. Per the germline V gene, CDR1 is SGHKS and CDR2 is YYEKEE (reference sequence). CDR3 amino acids: CASTGGASQETQYF. As DNA, the CDR3 is TGTGCCAGCACCGGGGGGGCATCCCAAGAGACCCAGTACTTC.

V gene TRBV5-4 combines with J gene TRBJ2-4; no clear D gene. This CDR3 comprises 15 residues. V lost 7 bases, J lost 8 bases, and 22 bases lay in between. CDR1 is SGHNT and CDR2 is YYREEE in the germline V gene (reference sequence). CDR3 residues: CASVWPSSREDIQYF. In DNA form, the CDR3 reads TGTGCCAGCGTCTGGCCTTCCTCTAGAGAGGACATTCAGTACTTC.

This clonotype has a count of ten or more. The rearrangement joins TRBV12-3 or TRBV12-4 to TRBJ2-7, with TRBD2 matching 8 bases. J gave up 3 bases and V 7 bases, and 11 bases lay outside the gene matches. The CDR3 has 15 amino acids. CDR3 region: CASTLGGSGNYEQYF. The CDR3 DNA follows: TGTGCCAGCACCCTCGGGGGTAGCGGGAACTACGAGCAGTACTTC.